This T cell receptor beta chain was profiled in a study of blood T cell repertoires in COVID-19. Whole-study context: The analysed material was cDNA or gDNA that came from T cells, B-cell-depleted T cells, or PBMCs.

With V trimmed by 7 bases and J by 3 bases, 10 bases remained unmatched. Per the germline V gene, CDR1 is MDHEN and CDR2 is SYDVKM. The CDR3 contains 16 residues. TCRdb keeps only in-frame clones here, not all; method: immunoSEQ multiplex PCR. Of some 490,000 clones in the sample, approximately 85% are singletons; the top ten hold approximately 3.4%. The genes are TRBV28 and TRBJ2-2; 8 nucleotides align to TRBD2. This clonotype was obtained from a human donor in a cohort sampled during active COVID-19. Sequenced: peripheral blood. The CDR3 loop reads CASTPAGTRYTGELFF. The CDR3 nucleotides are TGTGCCAGCACCCCGGCCGGGACTAGGTACACCGGGGAGCTGTTTTTT.